Listed below are T cell receptor beta chains from one sample, sequenced in a study of T cells in tuberculosis. Using immunoSEQ multiplex PCR, the repertoire was profiled, and TCRdb retains in-frame clones only, with some absent. The sample records around 29,000 clones, about 92% being singletons. Sequencing was carried out using PBMCs. The origin of the receptors is a donor aged 10 to 29 with latent tuberculosis or without tuberculosis infection. CDR3s include the opening cysteine and the closing phenylalanine or tryptophan. The D gene is left open where the match is weak. Size values are once, few and many counts, or a class for expanded clones, and some rows have none.

D gene	J gene	clone size	V gene	CDR3 protein	CDR3 DNA
TRBD1	TRBJ2-3	.	TRBV9	CASSVGRTLALRTGVTDTQYF	TGTGCCAGCAGCGTAGGGCGGACTTTGGCTCTTCGGACAGGGGTGACAGATACGCAGTATTTT
.	TRBJ2-7	.	TRBV7-2	CASSLILGPSAYEQYF	TGTGCCAGCAGCTTAATTTTGGGGCCCTCCGCCTACGAGCAGTACTTC
.	TRBJ2-7	few	TRBV19	CASSPIEGTIYEQYF	TGTGCCAGTAGCCCAATAGAGGGAACTATCTACGAGCAGTACTTC
TRBD1	TRBJ1-5	.	TRBV7-3	CASSTGQGVVYSNQPQHF	TGTGCCAGCAGCACCGGACAGGGGGTCGTGTATAGCAATCAGCCCCAGCATTTT
.	TRBJ1-2	.	TRBV28	CASTPRRSYGYTF	TGTGCCAGCACCCCCCGGCGGAGCTATGGCTACACCTTC
.	TRBJ2-6	few	TRBV5-5	CASSLIASGANVLTF	TGTGCCAGCAGCTTGATAGCTTCTGGGGCCAACGTCCTGACTTTC
.	TRBJ1-3	.	TRBV6-5	CASSYSQNSGNTIYF	TGTGCCAGCAGTTACTCACAGAACTCTGGAAACACCATATATTTT
TRBD1	TRBJ2-1	.	TRBV27	CASSPGTANDEQFF	TGTGCCAGCAGCCCCGGGACAGCGAATGATGAGCAGTTCTTC
TRBD2	TRBJ2-7	.	TRBV6-4	CASSGTSENEQYF	TGTGCCAGCAGTGGGACTAGCGAGAACGAGCAGTACTTC
.	TRBJ1-4	.	TRBV28	CAAMGAFSRGTNEKLFF	TGTGCGGCAATGGGTGCTTTTTCTAGGGGAACTAATGAAAAACTGTTTTTT
.	TRBJ1-1	.	TRBV5-1	CASSPDRGTEAFF	TGCGCCAGCAGCCCGGACCGGGGCACTGAAGCTTTCTTT
TRBD1	TRBJ1-1	.	TRBV14	CASSRDRGGMNTEAFF	TGTGCCAGCAGCCGGGACAGGGGCGGAATGAACACTGAAGCTTTCTTT
.	TRBJ2-7	.	TRBV2	CATRQGGSYEQYF	TGTGCCACAAGACAGGGAGGCTCCTACGAGCAGTACTTC
TRBD1	TRBJ1-1	once	TRBV28	CASSSPGQGNTEAFF	TGTGCCAGCAGTTCCCCGGGACAGGGGAACACTGAAGCTTTCTTT
TRBD2	TRBJ2-7	.	TRBV7-2	CASSLVAGGLYEQYF	TGTGCCAGCAGCTTAGTGGCGGGGGGGCTGTACGAGCAGTACTTC
TRBD2	TRBJ2-3	.	TRBV27	CASSLAGGSTDTQYF	TGTGCCAGCAGTTTAGCGGGAGGAAGCACAGATACGCAGTATTTT
.	TRBJ1-2	.	TRBV15	CATSRDHGAGGYTF	TGTGCCACCAGCAGAGATCATGGGGCGGGGGGCTACACCTTC